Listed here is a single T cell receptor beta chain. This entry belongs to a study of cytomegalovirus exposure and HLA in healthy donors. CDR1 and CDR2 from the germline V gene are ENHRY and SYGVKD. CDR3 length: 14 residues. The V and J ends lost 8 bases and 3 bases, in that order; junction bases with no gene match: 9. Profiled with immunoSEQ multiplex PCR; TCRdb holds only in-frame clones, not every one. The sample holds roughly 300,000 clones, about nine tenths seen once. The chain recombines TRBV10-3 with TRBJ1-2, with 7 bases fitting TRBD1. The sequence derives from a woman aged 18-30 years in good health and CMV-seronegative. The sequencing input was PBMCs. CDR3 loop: CAISEGGRDYGYTF. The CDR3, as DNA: TGTGCCATCTCGGAAGGGGGCAGAGACTATGGCTACACCTTC.